The clone carrying this TCR beta chain was picked up many times. Its antigen is unknown. This sample is drawn from a study of molecular identifiers for immune sequencing clone quantification. Whole-study findings and limits: Underestimated sizes of highly expanded clones could result from identical TCR molecules that share a barcode.

TCRdb called the PCR reads again in MiXCR, with one record for every CDR3 protein. Of 80,000 to 100,000 distinct CDR3 sequences listed, 20% to 25% are singletons. Trimming removed 3 bases from V and 5 bases from J, with 13 bases in between. Looked up from germline, CDR1 is SEHNR and CDR2 is FQNEAQ (reference sequence). The CDR3 runs to 14 residues. The naive CD8 libraries originated from between roughly 18,000 and 1,100,000 sorted cells and drew on 10%, 30% or 50% RNA. Naive CD8 T cells were FACS-sorted by CD8+CD4-CCR7+CD45RA+ markers. The TCR originated in a human donor in good health. Some libraries in this study had Jurkat cell RNA spiked in. Sequenced sample: naive CD8+ T cells from blood, with Jurkat cell RNA spiked in. Subset specified: FACS-sorted CD8+CD4-CCR7+CD45RA+ naive T cells. V gene TRBV7-9 combines with J gene TRBJ2-5; TRBD1 or TRBD2 may be the D gene (5 bases each). The CDR3 protein is CASSLPGGDETQYF. CDR3 coding DNA: TGTGCCAGCAGCTTGCCCGGTGGGGACGAGACCCAGTACTTC.